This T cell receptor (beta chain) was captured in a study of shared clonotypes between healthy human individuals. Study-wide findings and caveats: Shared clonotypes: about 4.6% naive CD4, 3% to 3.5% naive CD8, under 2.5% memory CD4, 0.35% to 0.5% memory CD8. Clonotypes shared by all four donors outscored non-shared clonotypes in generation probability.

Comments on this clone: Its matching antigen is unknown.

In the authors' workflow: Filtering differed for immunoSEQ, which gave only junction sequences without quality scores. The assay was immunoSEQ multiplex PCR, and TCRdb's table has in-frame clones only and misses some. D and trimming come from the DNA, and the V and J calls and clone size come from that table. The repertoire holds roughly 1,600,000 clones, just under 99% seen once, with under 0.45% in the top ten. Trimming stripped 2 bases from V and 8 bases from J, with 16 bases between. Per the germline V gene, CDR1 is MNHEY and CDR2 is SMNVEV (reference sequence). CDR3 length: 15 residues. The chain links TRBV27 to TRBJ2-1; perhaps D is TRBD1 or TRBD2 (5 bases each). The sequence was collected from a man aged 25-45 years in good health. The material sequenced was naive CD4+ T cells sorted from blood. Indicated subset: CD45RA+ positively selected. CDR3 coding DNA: TGTGCCAGCAGTTTACTCCCCCGCAGGGACGATGAGCAGTTCTTC. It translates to CASSLLPRRDDEQFF.